Listed here are 11 T cell receptor beta chains from one sample, sequenced in a study of OX40 agonist ivuxolimab in advanced cancers. Profiling relied on immunoSEQ multiplex PCR, and the TCRdb table lists in-frame clones only, not all of them. The data show roughly 89,000 clones, with over 80% seen just once and 7.4% held by the top ten. The specimen was CD4+ or CD8+ T cells sorted from blood, collected in a trial of the OX40 agonist ivuxolimab. Receptor source: an adult with an advanced solid tumor such as melanoma, head and neck, liver or kidney cancer.

The chain couples TRBV7-9 to TRBJ2-3; 12 bases align to TRBD2. Germline CDR1 and CDR2: SEHNR and FQNEAQ (reference sequence). This CDR3 has 18 amino acids. J gave up 3 bases and V 5 bases, and 12 bases lay outside the gene matches. The CDR3 is CASSPSGGGGPGTDTQYF. CDR3 coding DNA: TGTGCCAGCAGCCCTAGCGGGGGGGGAGGGCCAGGTACAGATACGCAGTATTTT.

The CDR3 loop is CASSLGSGSQETQYF. CDR3 nucleotides: TGCGCCAGCAGCTTAGGATCGGGGTCACAAGAGACCCAGTACTTC. J is TRBJ2-5 and V is TRBV5-1; D may be TRBD2 (5 bases). Trimming cost V 2 bases and J 2 bases, with 13 bases left between them. The CDR3 sequence is 15 residues long. Germline CDR1 and CDR2: SGHRS and YFSETQ.

The gene calls are TRBV19 and TRBJ2-1, with D perhaps TRBD1 or TRBD2 (6 bases each). Trimming shortened V by 0 bases and J by 9 bases, and 21 bases separated the two germline ends. In germline, CDR1 is LNHDA, CDR2 SQIVND (reference sequence). The CDR3 is 17 amino acids. The DNA of the CDR3 is TGTGCCAGTAGTATAGAGGGGGCGGGAAGAACCCTCATTGAGCAGTTCTTC. Its translation is CASSIEGAGRTLIEQFF.

The rearrangement joins TRBV5-1 to TRBJ2-3, with TRBD1 matching over 9 bases. The germline gives CDR1 SGHRS, CDR2 YFSETQ. The CDR3 is 15 residues long. The trim removed 2 bases at V and 6 bases at J, leaving 7 bases unmatched. CDR3 amino acids: CASSLQGAISDTQYF. The CDR3 DNA reads TGCGCCAGCAGCTTACAGGGGGCGATCTCCGATACGCAGTATTTT.

This clone has only one observation. Other DNA sequences within the sample encode an identical CDR3. This chain connects TRBV2 to TRBJ2-7; D is unresolved. This CDR3 is built from 10 residues. Looked up from germline, CDR1 is SNHLY and CDR2 is FYNNEI. Trimming stripped 4 bases from V and 5 bases from J, with 3 bases between. The CDR3 loop is CASSANEQYF. DNA of the CDR3: TGTGCCAGCAGTGCCAACGAGCAGTACTTC.

J is TRBJ1-3 and V is TRBV28; tentative D call: TRBD1 (6 bases). V was trimmed by 3 bases and J by 4 bases, leaving 16 bases between them. Germline V gene sequence: CDR1 MDHEN, CDR2 SYDVKM. The CDR3 extends over 16 amino acids. The CDR3 nucleotides are TGTGCCAGCAGTTTGGACCCAGGGGAGTTAGGAAACACCATATATTTT. Translated: CASSLDPGELGNTIYF.

The chain combines TRBV4-1 with TRBJ1-1, with TRBD1 matching 8 bases. The V segment lost 1 base and the J segment 4 bases; nucleotides outside the gene matches: 14. Germline V gene lookup returns CDR1 MGHRA and CDR2 YSYEKL. The CDR3 consists of 18 residues. The CDR3 DNA reads as TGCGCCAGCAGCCAAGGCCGGGGACAGGCCACGGGAAGCACTGAAGCTTTCTTT. This codes for CASSQGRGQATGSTEAFF.

The genes are TRBV7-9 and TRBJ1-4; no reliable D call. V lost 3 bases and J lost 7, with 9 bases in between. Germline assignment: CDR1 SEHNR and CDR2 FQNEAQ (reference sequence). The CDR3 length is 13 residues. This CDR3 is CASSLSLSEKLFF. The CDR3, as DNA: TGTGCCAGCAGCTTGAGTCTGAGTGAAAAACTGTTTTTT.

The V call is TRBV5-4, the J call TRBJ2-7, with TRBD2 matching over 8 bases. J lost 5 bases, V lost 7 bases, and 11 bases had no gene match. The germline V gene has CDR1 SGHNT and CDR2 YYREEE (reference sequence). CDR3 length equals 14 residues. The CDR3 DNA sequence: TGTGCCAGCCAAGAGGCGGGAGGTAGGCACGAGCAGTACTTC. It is translated as CASQEAGGRHEQYF.

The CDR3 nucleotides are TGTGCCAGCAGTTACCAACCGGGACTAGCGGGTGAGCAGTTCTTC. Amino acid sequence: CASSYQPGLAGEQFF. V gene TRBV27 combines with J gene TRBJ2-1; 12 bases are shared with TRBD2. Germline loops: CDR1 MNHEY, CDR2 SMNVEV (reference sequence). V trimming: 4 bases; J trimming: 9 bases; junction bases outside the gene matches: 7. The CDR3 is 15 amino acids.

The chain combines TRBV6-1 with TRBJ2-7; D not certain. V lost 4 bases to trimming and J lost 0 bases, with 10 bases between them. CDR3 length equals 14 residues. Per the germline V gene, CDR1 is MNHNS and CDR2 is SASEGT. As DNA, the CDR3 is TGTGCCAGCAGTGCCCTTGGACCCTCCTACGAGCAGTACTTC. This translates into CASSALGPSYEQYF.